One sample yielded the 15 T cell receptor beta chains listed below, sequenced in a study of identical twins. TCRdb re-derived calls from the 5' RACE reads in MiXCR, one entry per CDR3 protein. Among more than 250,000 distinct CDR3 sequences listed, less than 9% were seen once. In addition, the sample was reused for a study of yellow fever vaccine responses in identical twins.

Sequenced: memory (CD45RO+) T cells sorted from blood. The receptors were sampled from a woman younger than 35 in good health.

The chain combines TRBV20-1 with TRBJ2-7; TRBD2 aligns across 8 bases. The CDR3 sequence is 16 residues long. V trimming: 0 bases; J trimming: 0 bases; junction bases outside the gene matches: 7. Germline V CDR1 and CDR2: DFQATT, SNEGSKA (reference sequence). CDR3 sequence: CSARDYAGGSSYEQYF. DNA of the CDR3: TGCAGTGCTAGAGATTACGCGGGGGGAAGCTCCTACGAGCAGTACTTC.

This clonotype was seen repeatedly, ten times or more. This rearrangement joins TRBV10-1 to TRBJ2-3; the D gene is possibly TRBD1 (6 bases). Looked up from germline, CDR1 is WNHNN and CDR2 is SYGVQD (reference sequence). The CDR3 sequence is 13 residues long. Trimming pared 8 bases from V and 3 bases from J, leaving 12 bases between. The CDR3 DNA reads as TGCGCCAGCCAAGGACAGAAGACAGATACGCAGTATTTT. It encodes CASQGQKTDTQYF.

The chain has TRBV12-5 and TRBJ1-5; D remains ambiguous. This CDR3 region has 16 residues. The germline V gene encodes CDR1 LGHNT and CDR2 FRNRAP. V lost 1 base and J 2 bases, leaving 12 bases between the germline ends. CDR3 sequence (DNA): TGTGCTAGTGGTTTGGCCGGCGCAGGCCGCAATCAGCCCCAGCATTTT. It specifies CASGLAGAGRNQPQHF.

CDR3 nucleotide sequence: TGTGCCAGCAGCTTTGACGGGGGGGCAGGAGAGACCCAGTACTTC. The encoded protein is CASSFDGGAGETQYF. The chain carries TRBV7-9 and TRBJ2-5; TRBD2 aligns across 8 bases. CDR3 length equals 15 residues. The germline CDR1 and CDR2 sequences are SEHNR and FQNEAQ (reference sequence). V lost 3 bases, J lost 4 bases, and 7 bases stayed unmatched.

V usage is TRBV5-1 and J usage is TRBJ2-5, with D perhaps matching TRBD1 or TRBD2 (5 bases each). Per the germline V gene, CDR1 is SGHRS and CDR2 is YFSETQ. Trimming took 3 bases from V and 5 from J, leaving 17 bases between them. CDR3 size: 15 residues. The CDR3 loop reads CASSSGPAHMETQYF. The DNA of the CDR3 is TGCGCCAGCAGCTCGGGACCCGCCCACATGGAGACCCAGTACTTC.

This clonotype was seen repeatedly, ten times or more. The CDR3 here is CASSGTGATDTQYF. CDR3 coding DNA: TGTGCCAGCAGTGGGACAGGGGCCACAGATACGCAGTATTTT. J is TRBJ2-3 and V is TRBV28; 10 bases fit TRBD1. CDR1 and CDR2 from the germline V gene are MDHEN and SYDVKM. V shed 5 bases, J shed 2 bases, and the junction held 1 base outside the gene matches. This CDR3 has 14 amino acids.

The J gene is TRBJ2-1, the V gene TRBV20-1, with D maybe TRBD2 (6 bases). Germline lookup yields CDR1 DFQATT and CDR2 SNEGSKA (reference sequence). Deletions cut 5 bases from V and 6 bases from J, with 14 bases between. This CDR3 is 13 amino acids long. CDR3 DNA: TGCAGTGCTCCCGGGGACTTGGGCAATGAGCAGTTCTTC. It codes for CSAPGDLGNEQFF.

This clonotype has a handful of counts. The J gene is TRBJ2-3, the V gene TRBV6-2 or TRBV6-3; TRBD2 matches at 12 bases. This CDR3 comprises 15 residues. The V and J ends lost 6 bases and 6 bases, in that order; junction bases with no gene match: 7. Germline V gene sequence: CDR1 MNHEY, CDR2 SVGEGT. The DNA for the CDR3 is TGTGCCAGCAGGCCACTAGCGGGGGGCCTGGATACGCAGTATTTT. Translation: CASRPLAGGLDTQYF.

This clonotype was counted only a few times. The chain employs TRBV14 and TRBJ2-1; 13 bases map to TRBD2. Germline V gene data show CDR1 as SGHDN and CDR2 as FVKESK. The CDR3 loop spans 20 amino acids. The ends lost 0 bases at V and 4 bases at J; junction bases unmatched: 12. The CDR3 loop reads CASSQDRAGTSGILYNEQFF. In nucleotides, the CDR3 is TGTGCCAGCAGCCAAGATCGGGCCGGGACTAGCGGGATCCTATACAATGAGCAGTTCTTC.

Written as DNA, the CDR3 is TGTGCCAGCAGCTTAGGGTCGGGACTAGCGAACACCGGGGAGCTGTTTTTT. It codes for CASSLGSGLANTGELFF. The chain is built from TRBV7-2 and TRBJ2-2; 8 bases are a match to TRBD2. V shed 1 base and J 0 bases; nucleotides not matched to a gene: 4. The CDR3 has 17 amino acids. Germline-derived CDR1 and CDR2 are SGHTA and FQGNSA.

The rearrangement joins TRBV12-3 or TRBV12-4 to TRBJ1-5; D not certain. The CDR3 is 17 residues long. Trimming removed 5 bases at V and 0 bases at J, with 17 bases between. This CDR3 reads CASSLHVGRNSNQPQHF. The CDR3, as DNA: TGTGCCAGCAGTCTCCACGTCGGGAGAAATAGCAATCAGCCCCAGCATTTT.

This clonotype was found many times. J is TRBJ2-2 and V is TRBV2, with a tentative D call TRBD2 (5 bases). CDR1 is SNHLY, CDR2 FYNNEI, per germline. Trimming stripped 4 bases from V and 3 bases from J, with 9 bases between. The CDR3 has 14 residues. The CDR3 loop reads CASSARVDTGELFF. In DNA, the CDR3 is TGTGCCAGCAGTGCGAGGGTTGACACCGGGGAGCTGTTTTTT. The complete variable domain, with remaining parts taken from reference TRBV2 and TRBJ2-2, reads EPEVTQTPSHQVTQMGQEVILRCVPISNHLYFYWYRQILGQKVEFLVSFYNNEISEKSEIFDDQFSVERPDGSNFTLKIRSTKLEDSAMYFCASSARVDTGELFFGEGSRLTVL.

CDR3 in amino acids: CAINLGQGADTQYF. In nucleotides, the CDR3 is TGTGCCATCAACCTGGGACAGGGCGCAGATACGCAGTATTTT. The rearrangement links TRBV10-3 to TRBJ2-3; 9 positions match TRBD1. Germline-derived CDR1 and CDR2 are ENHRY and SYGVKD. The V and J ends lost 7 bases and 4 bases, in that order; junction bases with no gene match: 6. The CDR3 loop spans 14 amino acids.

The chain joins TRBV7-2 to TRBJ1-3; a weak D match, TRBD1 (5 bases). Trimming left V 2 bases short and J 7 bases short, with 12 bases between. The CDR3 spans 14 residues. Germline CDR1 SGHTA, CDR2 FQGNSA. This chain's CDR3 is CASSLIAGANTIYF. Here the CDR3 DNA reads TGTGCCAGCAGCTTAATCGCCGGGGCGAACACCATATATTTT. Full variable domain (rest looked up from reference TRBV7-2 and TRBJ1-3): GAGVSQSPSNKVTEKGKDVELRCDPISGHTALYWYRQSLGQGLEFLIYFQGNSAPDKSGLPSDRFSAERTGGSVSTLTIQRTQQEDSAVYLCASSLIAGANTIYFGEGSWLTVV.

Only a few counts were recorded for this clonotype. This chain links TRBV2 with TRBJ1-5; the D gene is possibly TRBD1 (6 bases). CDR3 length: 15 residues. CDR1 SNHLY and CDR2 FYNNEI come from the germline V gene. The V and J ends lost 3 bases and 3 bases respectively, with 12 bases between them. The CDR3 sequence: CASSDQGSYNQPQHF. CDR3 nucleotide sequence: TGTGCCAGCAGTGATCAGGGGTCGTACAATCAGCCCCAGCATTTT.